This section outlines one T cell receptor (beta chain) sequence together with its context. These data come from a study of cytomegalovirus exposure and HLA in healthy donors. PCR amplification relied on 60 Vbeta primers (plus 13 Jbeta primers). Original methodology: Around 9.9 million shared chains were among the roughly 80 million unique TCR beta chains that a later analysis counted. Using immunoSEQ multiplex PCR, the repertoire was profiled, and TCRdb retains in-frame clones only, with some absent. V, J and clone size derive from that table, while D and trimming were established from the DNA sequence. Here the sample spans 55,000 to 65,000 clones, 83% being singletons. V was pared by 3 bases and J by 4 bases, with 7 bases between. The CDR3 spans 12 residues. Germline V gene sequence: CDR1 MDHEN, CDR2 SYDVKM.

This clonotype originated in a human donor in good health. This rearrangement joins TRBV28 to TRBJ2-7; D remains unclear. Sequences were obtained from PBMCs. CDR3 residues: CASSFRRYEQYF. The CDR3, as DNA: TGTGCCAGCAGTTTTCGGAGATACGAGCAGTACTTC.